Following are 28 T cell receptor beta chains from one sample sequenced in a study of identifying expanded T cells in peripheral blood (dated by TCRdb to between 2018 and 2021). To prepare the library, the immunoSEQ multiplex PCR assay was applied. As stored in TCRdb, this immuneACCESS dataset retains in-frame rearrangements with V and J assigned. A fraction of the clones does not appear; measured against another copy, unresolved V genes explain less than half of the discrepancy, and the remainder lacks a known reason. The sample table records nearly 60,000 clones; approximately 89% of these occur just once. The ten largest clones take up 3.6% of the sample. Sequences were obtained from blood. The receptor source for this set is a person aged 18 to 70 in good health.

The genes are TRBV7-2 and TRBJ2-1, with D tentatively TRBD1 or TRBD2 (5 bases each). Germline CDR1 SGHTA, CDR2 FQGNSA. The V gene lost 5 bases and the J gene lost 5 bases, with 13 bases spanning the gap. The CDR3 runs to 14 residues. The CDR3 loop reads CASSRRDADNEQFF. The CDR3 DNA reads as TGTGCCAGCAGCCGCCGGGACGCGGACAATGAGCAGTTCTTC.

The chain combines TRBV15 with TRBJ2-7; no reliable D call. Germline V gene data show CDR1 as LNHNV and CDR2 as YYDKDF (reference sequence). V lost 0 bases to trimming and J lost 4 bases, with 7 bases between them. The length of the CDR3 is 13 residues. For the CDR3, the DNA is TGTGCCACCAGCAGAGAAGGGTGGTACGAGCAGTACTTC. It yields the protein CATSREGWYEQYF.

The chain has TRBV4-1 and TRBJ1-2; D is possibly TRBD1 (6 bases). V gave up 0 bases and J gave up 4 bases, with 15 bases separating them. The CDR3 is 16 amino acids. Germline V lookup: CDR1 MGHRA, CDR2 YSYEKL. CDR3 sequence: CASSQESGALLYGYTF. CDR3 in DNA: TGCGCCAGCAGCCAAGAGTCAGGGGCCCTCCTCTATGGCTACACCTTC.

The V gene is TRBV28, the J gene TRBJ2-6; 10 bases are a match to TRBD1. This CDR3 contains 18 residues. Germline V lookup: CDR1 MDHEN, CDR2 SYDVKM. The ends lost 6 bases at V and 2 bases at J; junction bases unmatched: 10. The CDR3 protein is CASSTTRQGAPGANVLTF. The CDR3 DNA follows: TGTGCCAGCAGCACCACCCGACAGGGGGCGCCTGGGGCCAACGTCCTGACTTTC. Using reference TRBV28 and TRBJ2-6 for the parts outside the CDR3, the full variable domain is DVKVTQSSRYLVKRTGEKVFLECVQDMDHENMFWYRQDPGLGLRLIYFSYDVKMKEKGDIPEGYSVSREKKERFSLILESASTNQTSMYLCASSTTRQGAPGANVLTFGAGSRLTVL.

The chain couples TRBV28 to TRBJ2-4; perhaps D is TRBD1 or TRBD2 (6 bases each). V was pared by 11 bases and J by 6 bases, with 17 bases between. This CDR3 region has 13 residues. The germline gives CDR1 MDHEN, CDR2 SYDVKM. CDR3 protein: CAATPGARNIQYF. CDR3 DNA sequence: TGTGCCGCTACGCCGGGGGCTAGAAACATTCAGTACTTC.

The chain links TRBV2 to TRBJ1-5; 7 bases are a match to TRBD1. Per the germline V gene, CDR1 is SNHLY and CDR2 is FYNNEI. The ends lost 8 bases at V and 4 bases at J; junction bases unmatched: 5. CDR3 length equals 13 residues. The CDR3 nucleotides are TGTGCCAGCCTAAAGGACAGGAATCAGCCCCAGCATTTT. It codes for CASLKDRNQPQHF.

The genes are TRBV6-1 and TRBJ2-7, with D possibly being TRBD2 (6 bases). Germline loops: CDR1 MNHNS, CDR2 SASEGT. The ends were cut back, 4 bases at V and 7 bases at J, with 20 bases in the middle. The CDR3 covers 15 residues. The CDR3, as DNA: TGTGCCAGCAGTGTTCGGAGCGGGTCTACCTGGGAGCAGTACTTC. It specifies CASSVRSGSTWEQYF.

The rearrangement links TRBV5-1 to TRBJ2-1; 12 bases match TRBD1. This CDR3 is built from 15 residues. V dropped 1 base and J dropped 9; count of bases not matched to a gene: 5. Germline V gives CDR1 SGHRS, CDR2 YFSETQ. The CDR3 sequence is CASSLYGTGGVEQFF. CDR3 coding DNA: TGCGCCAGCAGCTTGTATGGGACAGGGGGCGTTGAGCAGTTCTTC.

The V and J genes are TRBV4-1 and TRBJ1-4; perhaps TRBD1 as D (5 bases). Trimming took off 2 bases at V and 3 bases at J, with 13 bases between the two ends. The CDR3 has 16 amino acids. Germline V gene sequence: CDR1 MGHRA, CDR2 YSYEKL. The CDR3 reads CASSQSPTASNEKLFF. The CDR3 nucleotides read TGCGCCAGCAGCCAAAGCCCGACAGCTTCTAATGAAAAACTGTTTTTT.

This rearrangement joins TRBV28 to TRBJ2-1; the match to TRBD1 covers 10 bases. In germline, CDR1 is MDHEN, CDR2 SYDVKM. V shed 7 bases and J 9 bases; nucleotides not matched to a gene: 9. This CDR3 spans 14 amino acids. The CDR3 spells CASKTGQGWTEQFF. The CDR3 DNA reads as TGTGCCAGCAAGACGGGACAGGGGTGGACTGAGCAGTTCTTC.

The V gene is TRBV29-1, the J gene TRBJ2-2; 9 bases are a match to TRBD1. In germline, CDR1 is SQVTM, CDR2 ANQGSEA. The CDR3 extends over 16 amino acids. V was clipped by 5 bases and J by 2 bases; unmatched bases: 9. The CDR3 protein is CSVKQGADINTGELFF. The CDR3, as DNA: TGCAGCGTTAAACAGGGGGCAGATATTAACACCGGGGAGCTGTTTTTT.

This chain connects TRBV7-2 to TRBJ2-2; D might be TRBD1 (6 bases). Germline V gives CDR1 SGHTA, CDR2 FQGNSA. Trimming removed 6 bases at V and 0 bases at J, with 11 bases between. The CDR3 runs to 15 residues. Here the CDR3 reads CASRAGTPNTGELFF. The CDR3 region has the DNA TGTGCCAGCAGGGCCGGGACACCGAACACCGGGGAGCTGTTTTTT. The full variable domain, its missing parts supplied by reference TRBV7-2 and TRBJ2-2, is GAGVSQSPSNKVTEKGKDVELRCDPISGHTALYWYRQSLGQGLEFLIYFQGNSAPDKSGLPSDRFSAERTGGSVSTLTIQRTQQEDSAVYLCASRAGTPNTGELFFGEGSRLTVL.

This chain links TRBV7-2 with TRBJ2-5; weak D call: TRBD1 (6 bases). The V end was cut by 5 bases, the J end by 5 bases, with 18 bases between. The CDR3 is 15 amino acids. Germline CDR1 SGHTA, CDR2 FQGNSA. The CDR3 protein is CASSAGTNVGETQYF. The CDR3 DNA is TGTGCCAGCAGCGCCGGGACAAATGTTGGGGAGACCCAGTACTTC.

The rearrangement joins TRBV5-1 to TRBJ2-1, with TRBD1 as a possible D gene (6 bases). This CDR3 contains 15 residues. The germline gives CDR1 SGHRS, CDR2 YFSETQ. V gave up 0 bases and J gave up 2 bases, with 9 bases separating them. The CDR3 here is CASSLEPGAYNEQFF. CDR3 DNA sequence: TGCGCCAGCAGCTTGGAGCCAGGGGCCTACAATGAGCAGTTCTTC. The entire variable domain, with the rest obtained from reference TRBV5-1 and TRBJ2-1, is as follows: KAGVTQTPRYLIKTRGQQVTLSCSPISGHRSVSWYQQTPGQGLQFLFEYFSETQRNKGNFPGRFSGRQFSNSRSEMNVSTLELGDSALYLCASSLEPGAYNEQFFGPGTRLTVL.

The genes are TRBV28 and TRBJ1-2; D remains ambiguous. This CDR3 has 13 residues. V was clipped by 10 bases and J by 5 bases, with 17 bases between them. From germline, CDR1 is MDHEN and CDR2 SYDVKM. The CDR3 DNA sequence: TGTGCCACTCCGGACGGTGGCGGGTATGGCTACACCTTC. Its translation: CATPDGGGYGYTF.

The CDR3 nucleotides read TGTGCCAGCAGCCAAGGAAGGGATCGTATTCTATCACCCCTCCACTTT. Its translation is CASSQGRDRILSPLHF. The chain employs TRBV14 and TRBJ1-6; the D is unclear. The CDR3 has 16 amino acids. Trimming took 1 base from V and 10 from J, leaving 17 bases between them. Looked up from germline, CDR1 is SGHDN and CDR2 is FVKESK.

The CDR3 is CASSGATPRGEKLFF. CDR3 DNA: TGTGCCAGCAGCGGAGCTACTCCCCGGGGTGAAAAACTGTTTTTT. The chain is built from TRBV5-8 and TRBJ1-4; D gene ambiguous. This CDR3 is 15 amino acids long. Germline V gene sequence: CDR1 SGHTS, CDR2 YDEGEE. V was cut by 4 bases and J by 7 bases, with 17 bases left in between.

This clone was found once. The chain combines TRBV10-3 with TRBJ2-7; TRBD2 is a possible D gene (6 bases). The CDR3 is made up of 13 amino acids. The germline gives CDR1 ENHRY, CDR2 SYGVKD. Trimming left V 4 bases short and J 6 bases short, with 13 bases between. CDR3 residues: CAISVPGLSEQYF. CDR3 nucleotides: TGTGCCATCAGTGTCCCGGGACTCTCCGAGCAGTACTTC.

The V and J genes are TRBV4-3 and TRBJ1-3; D remains unclear. Trimming took off 1 base at V and 0 bases at J, with 7 bases between the two ends. CDR1 and CDR2 (germline): LGHNA, YSLEER. This CDR3 contains 15 residues. The CDR3 nucleotides are TGCGCCAGCAGCCAAGGGAAGAGCTCTGGAAACACCATATATTTT. Its translation is CASSQGKSSGNTIYF.

The chain recombines TRBV5-6 with TRBJ1-4; no reliable D call. Germline V gene data show CDR1 as SGHDT and CDR2 as YYEEEE. The CDR3 is made up of 12 amino acids. With 0 bases removed from V and 8 bases from J, the gap between germline ends came to 5 bases. This chain's CDR3 is CASSLEEEKLFF. The CDR3 DNA sequence: TGTGCCAGCAGCTTGGAAGAAGAAAAACTGTTTTTT.

This clone has only a few counts. The chain combines TRBV6-1 with TRBJ2-7; the D gene is possibly TRBD1 (6 bases). The germline gives CDR1 MNHNS, CDR2 SASEGT. CDR3 length equals 14 residues. V dropped 3 bases and J dropped 6 bases, with 15 bases sitting between them. The CDR3 region has the DNA TGTGCCAGCAGTGATCGCGGACAGTGGGCCGAGCAGTACTTC. Translating gives CASSDRGQWAEQYF.

The chain carries TRBV5-4 and TRBJ1-1; D unresolved. V was clipped by 4 bases and J by 1 base, with 11 bases between them. The CDR3 is 14 amino acids. CDR1 and CDR2 from the germline V gene are SGHNT and YYREEE (reference sequence). In DNA, the CDR3 is TGTGCCAGCAGCCCCTGGACCCCGAACACTGAAGCTTTCTTT. It specifies CASSPWTPNTEAFF.

The genes are TRBV5-1 and TRBJ2-7; 7 nucleotides match TRBD1. The CDR3 runs to 21 residues. Germline CDR1 is SGHRS and CDR2 is YFSETQ. J lost 3 bases, V lost 0 bases, and 24 bases had no gene match. This CDR3 is CASSLVPPLEVFPGTVYEQYF. Written as DNA, the CDR3 is TGCGCCAGCAGCTTGGTACCCCCCCTGGAGGTGTTCCCCGGGACAGTCTACGAGCAGTACTTC.

The CDR3 coding sequence is TGTGCCAGCGGCCGGGACAGATCCTACAATGAGCAGTTCTTC. This sequence encodes CASGRDRSYNEQFF. The chain couples TRBV11-2 to TRBJ2-1, with 7 bases that match TRBD1. V trimming: 8 bases; J trimming: 1 base; junction bases outside the gene matches: 5. This CDR3 is built from 14 residues. Germline CDR1 and CDR2: SGHAT and FQNNGV.

The chain carries TRBV7-2 and TRBJ2-1; D gene uncertain. CDR1 is SGHTA and CDR2 is FQGNSA in the germline V gene. This CDR3 region has 14 residues. Trimming took 3 bases from V and 4 from J, leaving 10 bases between them. CDR3 nucleotide sequence: TGTGCCAGCAGCTTGAGGACCACATACAATGAGCAGTTCTTC. Its translation is CASSLRTTYNEQFF. The whole variable domain, filled in from reference TRBV7-2 and TRBJ2-1, reads GAGVSQSPSNKVTEKGKDVELRCDPISGHTALYWYRQSLGQGLEFLIYFQGNSAPDKSGLPSDRFSAERTGGSVSTLTIQRTQQEDSAVYLCASSLRTTYNEQFFGPGTRLTVL.

The chain recombines TRBV2 with TRBJ1-5, with 7 bases aligning to TRBD1. V lost 8 bases to trimming and J lost 4 bases; unmatched junction nucleotides: 5. The length of the CDR3 is 13 residues. Germline CDR1 and CDR2: SNHLY and FYNNEI. As DNA, the CDR3 is TGTGCCAGCGAAGGGGGCGGAAATCAGCCCCAGCATTTT. Translated: CASEGGGNQPQHF.

The chain couples TRBV7-8 to TRBJ1-3; the D gene is possibly TRBD1 (5 bases). The ends were cut back, 4 bases at V and 2 bases at J, with 21 bases in the middle. Germline assignment: CDR1 SGHVS and CDR2 FQNEAQ. The CDR3 has 18 amino acids. CDR3 protein: CASSSGFLRDAAGNTIYF. The CDR3 nucleotides are TGTGCCAGCAGCTCTGGATTCCTTCGGGACGCCGCTGGAAACACCATATATTTT.

This clone was counted only a few times. The genes are TRBV13 and TRBJ1-1, with unresolved D. V lost 5 bases, J lost 1 base, and 5 bases lay in between. The CDR3 consists of 12 residues. CDR1 is PRHDT and CDR2 is FYEKMQ in the germline V gene (reference sequence). As DNA, the CDR3 is TGTGCCAGCAGCCCCAGGAACACTGAAGCTTTCTTT. The encoded protein is CASSPRNTEAFF.